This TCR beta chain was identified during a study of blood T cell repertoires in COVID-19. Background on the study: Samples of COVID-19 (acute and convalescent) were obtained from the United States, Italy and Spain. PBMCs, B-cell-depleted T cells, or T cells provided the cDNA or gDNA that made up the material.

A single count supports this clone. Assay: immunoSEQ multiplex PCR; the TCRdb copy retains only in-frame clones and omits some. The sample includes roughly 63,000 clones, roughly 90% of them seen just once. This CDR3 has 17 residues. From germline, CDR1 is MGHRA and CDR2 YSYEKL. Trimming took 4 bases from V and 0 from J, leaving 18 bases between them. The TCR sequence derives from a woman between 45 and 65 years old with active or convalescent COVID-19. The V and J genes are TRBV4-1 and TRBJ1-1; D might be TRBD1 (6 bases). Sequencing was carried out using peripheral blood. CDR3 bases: TGCGCCAGCAGCCGCTCAATGCGACAGGCCCTGAACACTGAAGCTTTCTTT. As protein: CASSRSMRQALNTEAFF.